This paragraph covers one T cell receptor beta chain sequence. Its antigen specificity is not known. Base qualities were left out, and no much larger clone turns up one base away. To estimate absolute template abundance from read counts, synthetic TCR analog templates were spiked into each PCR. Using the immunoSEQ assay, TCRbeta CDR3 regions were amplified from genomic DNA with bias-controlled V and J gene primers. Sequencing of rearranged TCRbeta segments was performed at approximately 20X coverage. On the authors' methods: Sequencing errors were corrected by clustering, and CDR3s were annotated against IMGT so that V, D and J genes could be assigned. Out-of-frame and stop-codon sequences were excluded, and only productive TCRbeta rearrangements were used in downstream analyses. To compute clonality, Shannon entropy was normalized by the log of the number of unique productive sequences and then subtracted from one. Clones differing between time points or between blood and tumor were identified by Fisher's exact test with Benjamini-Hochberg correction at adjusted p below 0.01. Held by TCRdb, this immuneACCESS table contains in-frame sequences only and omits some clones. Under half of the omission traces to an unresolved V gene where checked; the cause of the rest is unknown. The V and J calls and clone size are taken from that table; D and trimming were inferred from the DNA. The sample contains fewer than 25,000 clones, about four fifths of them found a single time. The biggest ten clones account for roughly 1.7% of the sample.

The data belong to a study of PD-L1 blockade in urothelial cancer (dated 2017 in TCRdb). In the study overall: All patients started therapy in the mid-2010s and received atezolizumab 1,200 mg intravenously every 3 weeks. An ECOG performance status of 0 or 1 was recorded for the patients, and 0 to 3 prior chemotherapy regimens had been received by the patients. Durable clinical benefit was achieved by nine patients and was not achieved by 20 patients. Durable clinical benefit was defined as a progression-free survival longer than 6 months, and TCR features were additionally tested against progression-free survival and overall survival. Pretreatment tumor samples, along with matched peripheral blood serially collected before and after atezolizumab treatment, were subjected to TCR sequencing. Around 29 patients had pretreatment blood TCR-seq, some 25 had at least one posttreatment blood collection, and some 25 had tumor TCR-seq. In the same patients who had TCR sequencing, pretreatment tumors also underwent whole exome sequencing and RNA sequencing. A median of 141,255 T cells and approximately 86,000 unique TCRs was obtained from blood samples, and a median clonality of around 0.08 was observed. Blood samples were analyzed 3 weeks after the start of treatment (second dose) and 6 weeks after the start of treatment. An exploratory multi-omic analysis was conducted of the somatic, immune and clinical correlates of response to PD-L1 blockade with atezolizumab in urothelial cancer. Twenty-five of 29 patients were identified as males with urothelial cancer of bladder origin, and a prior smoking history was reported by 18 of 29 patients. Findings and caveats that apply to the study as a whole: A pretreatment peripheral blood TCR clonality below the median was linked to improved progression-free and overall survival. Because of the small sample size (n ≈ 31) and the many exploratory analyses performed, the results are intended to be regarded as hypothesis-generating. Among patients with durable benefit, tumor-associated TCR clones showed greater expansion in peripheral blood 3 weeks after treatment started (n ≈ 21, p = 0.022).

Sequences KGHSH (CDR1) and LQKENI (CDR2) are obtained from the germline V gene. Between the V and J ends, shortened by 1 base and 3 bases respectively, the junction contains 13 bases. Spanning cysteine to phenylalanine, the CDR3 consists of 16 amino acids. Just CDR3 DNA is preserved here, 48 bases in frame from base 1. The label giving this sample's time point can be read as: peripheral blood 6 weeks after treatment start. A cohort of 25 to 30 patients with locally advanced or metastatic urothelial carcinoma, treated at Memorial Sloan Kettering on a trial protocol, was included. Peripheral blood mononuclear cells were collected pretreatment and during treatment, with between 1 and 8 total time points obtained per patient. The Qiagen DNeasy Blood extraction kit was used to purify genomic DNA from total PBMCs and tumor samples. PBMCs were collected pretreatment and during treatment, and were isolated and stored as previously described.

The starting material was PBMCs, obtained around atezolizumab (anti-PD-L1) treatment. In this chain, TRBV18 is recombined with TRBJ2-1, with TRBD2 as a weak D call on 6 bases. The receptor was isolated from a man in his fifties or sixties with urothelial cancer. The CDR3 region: CASSPLLSGYYNEQFF. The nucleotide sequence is TGTGCCAGCTCACCACTCCTGAGCGGGTACTACAATGAGCAGTTCTTC.